Listed below are T cell receptor beta chains from one sample, sequenced in a study of T-cell memory formation after mild COVID-19. In TCRdb, the 5' RACE reads were re-called with MiXCR into one record per CDR3 protein. The table records some 300,000 distinct CDR3 sequences, roughly 19% of them present only once. Material for sequencing was PBMCs or a T cell subset sorted from them (not recorded which). The receptors stem from a man aged 18 to 30 who had mild COVID-19 (a few samples of this study predate the infection). Cell type and time point are not known. The CDR3 runs from the conserved cysteine through the conserved F or W. Fields, in order: J gene, D gene, clone size, V gene, CDR3 protein, CDR3 DNA. The D gene is left open where the match is weak. Rows may omit the clone size; those that give it use once, few, many or a size class.

>TRBJ2-5|.|few|TRBV6-2/TRBV6-3
CASSNPVGVTGTQYF
TGTGCCAGCAGCAACCCAGTCGGGGTGACTGGGACCCAGTACTTC
>TRBJ2-2|TRBD1|.|TRBV29-1
CSVARGLTGELFF
TGCAGCGTTGCCAGGGGGCTCACCGGGGAGCTGTTTTTT
>TRBJ2-1|.|many|TRBV14
CASSQYTGGSSSYNEQFF
TGTGCCAGCAGCCAATATACGGGCGGTTCGAGCTCCTACAATGAGCAGTTCTTC
>TRBJ2-1|.|.|TRBV7-2
CASSLGSSRSYNEQFF
TGTGCCAGCAGCTTGGGTTCCAGCAGGTCCTACAATGAGCAGTTCTTC
>TRBJ1-2|.|few|TRBV7-9
CASSLVRQNYGYTF
TGTGCCAGCAGCTTAGTTCGGCAGAACTATGGCTACACCTTC
>TRBJ2-3|.|few|TRBV7-2
CASSPRVASTDTQYF
TGTGCCAGCAGCCCGCGCGTAGCTAGCACAGATACGCAGTATTTT
>TRBJ2-3|.|.|TRBV7-2
CASSLSLVHTDTQYF
TGTGCCAGCAGCTTGTCACTCGTCCACACAGATACGCAGTATTTT
>TRBJ2-3|.|few|TRBV12-3/TRBV12-4
CASSFLTGSFTNTQYF
TGTGCCAGCAGTTTTCTTACAGGGAGCTTCACGAATACGCAGTATTTT
>TRBJ2-7|.|few|TRBV13
CASSLMGIGSYEQYF
TGTGCCAGCAGCTTAATGGGAATTGGCTCCTACGAGCAGTACTTC
>TRBJ2-5|.|.|TRBV10-1
CASSPDRSRGETQYF
TGCGCCAGCAGCCCGGACCGATCTAGGGGAGAGACCCAGTACTTC
>TRBJ2-1|TRBD2|.|TRBV5-4
CASRPGGLAGGKDNEQFF
TGTGCCAGCAGACCGGGTGGGCTAGCGGGGGGGAAGGACAATGAGCAGTTCTTC
>TRBJ2-2|TRBD2|.|TRBV3-1
CASRETSGTSNTGELFF
TGTGCCAGCAGAGAGACTAGCGGGACATCGAACACCGGGGAGCTGTTTTTT
>TRBJ2-1|.|.|TRBV7-9
CASSSRSGTQKFF
TGTGCCAGCAGCTCCCGGTCCGGGACACAAAAGTTCTTC
>TRBJ2-5|.|few|TRBV10-3
CAISDNSREETQYF
TGTGCCATCAGTGATAACTCCAGGGAAGAGACCCAGTACTTC
>TRBJ2-3|TRBD2|.|TRBV6-2/TRBV6-3
CASSPRLAGASTDTQYF
TGTGCCAGCAGTCCTCGACTAGCGGGGGCTAGCACAGATACGCAGTATTTT
>TRBJ2-3|TRBD2|.|TRBV6-5
CASSYRLAGVGDTQYF
TGTGCCAGCAGTTACAGGCTAGCGGGGGTGGGAGATACGCAGTATTTT
>TRBJ2-5|.|.|TRBV2
CAIRSGGAGETQYF
TGTGCCATCCGATCTGGGGGCGCGGGGGAGACCCAGTACTTC
>TRBJ1-2|.|.|TRBV7-8
CASSSGGSSGYTF
TGTGCCAGCAGCTCAGGAGGTTCTAGTGGCTACACCTTC
>TRBJ1-1|TRBD1|.|TRBV5-1
CASSQGTGGAFF
TGCGCCAGCAGCCAAGGGACAGGGGGAGCTTTCTTT
>TRBJ1-1|.|few|TRBV11-2
CASSSASRGNTEAFF
TGTGCCAGCAGCTCCGCTTCCCGAGGGAACACTGAAGCTTTCTTT
>TRBJ2-5|.|few|TRBV18
CASSLTGQKETQYF
TGTGCCAGCTCACTGACTGGACAGAAAGAGACCCAGTACTTC
>TRBJ2-3|.|few|TRBV7-2
CASSRREMGTDTQYF
TGTGCCAGCAGCCGCCGGGAGATGGGCACAGATACGCAGTATTTT
>TRBJ2-7|.|few|TRBV4-2
CASSQARGTYEQYF
TGTGCCAGCAGCCAAGCCAGGGGCACCTACGAGCAGTACTTC
>TRBJ2-5|.|few|TRBV15
CATSEEAGETQYF
TGTGCCACCAGCGAAGAGGCGGGGGAGACCCAGTACTTC
>TRBJ2-3|TRBD1|.|TRBV28
CASRLPTGRFPDTQYF
TGTGCCAGCAGGCTACCGACAGGGCGTTTTCCAGATACGCAGTATTTT
>TRBJ2-7|TRBD2|.|TRBV16
CASSLRDSGGYEQYF
TGTGCCAGCAGCCTGAGGGACTCGGGGGGCTACGAGCAGTACTTC
>TRBJ2-1|TRBD2|.|TRBV7-2
CASSAPGTSGGRGSYNEQFF
TGTGCCAGCAGTGCCCCCGGGACTAGCGGGGGGAGAGGCTCCTACAATGAGCAGTTCTTC
>TRBJ2-2|.|few|TRBV7-2
CASSLVAFSGELFF
TGTGCCAGCAGCTTAGTAGCCTTCTCCGGGGAGCTGTTTTTT
>TRBJ1-4|.|.|TRBV7-2
CASRTFSATNEKLFF
TGTGCCAGCAGAACCTTCAGCGCAACTAATGAGAAACTGTTTTTT
>TRBJ1-2|.|few|TRBV5-1
CASSLEVGADSGYTF
TGCGCCAGCAGCTTGGAGGTGGGAGCGGATAGTGGCTACACCTTC
>TRBJ2-3|.|few|TRBV5-1
CASSLDPGTGDTQYF
TGCGCCAGCAGCTTGGATCCGGGGACGGGGGATACGCAGTATTTT
>TRBJ2-7|.|.|TRBV12-3/TRBV12-4
CASSFISYEQYF
TGTGCCAGCAGTTTTATCAGCTACGAGCAGTACTTC
>TRBJ2-4|.|.|TRBV2
CASSPQGAQNIQYF
TGTGCCAGCAGCCCTCAGGGAGCCCAAAACATTCAGTACTTC
>TRBJ1-2|.|.|TRBV7-2
CASSSTGSHGYTF
TGTGCCAGCAGCTCCACAGGGTCCCATGGCTACACCTTC
>TRBJ2-3|TRBD2|.|TRBV15
CATSRSGLAGSTDTQYF
TGTGCCACCAGCAGATCCGGCCTAGCGGGAAGCACAGATACGCAGTATTTT
>TRBJ2-5|.|.|TRBV7-9
CASSRAFTQYF
TGTGCCAGCAGCCGGGCCTTCACCCAGTACTTC
>TRBJ2-5|TRBD2|.|TRBV11-2
CASRQLAGGQETQYF
TGTGCCAGCAGACAACTAGCGGGGGGACAAGAGACCCAGTACTTC
>TRBJ2-1|.|few|TRBV3-1
CASSRDGSSYNEQFF
TGTGCCAGCAGTCGGGACGGGAGCTCCTACAATGAGCAGTTCTTC
>TRBJ2-2|TRBD1|few|TRBV24-1
CATSDWGTDDTGELFF
TGTGCCACCAGTGATTGGGGGACAGACGACACCGGGGAGCTGTTTTTT
>TRBJ2-5|.|few|TRBV18
CASSPGSAQETQYF
TGTGCCAGCTCACCAGGGTCGGCCCAAGAGACCCAGTACTTC
>TRBJ1-6|.|few|TRBV7-9
CASSLSAMSYNSPLHF
TGTGCCAGCAGCTTGTCGGCTATGTCCTATAATTCACCCCTCCACTTT
>TRBJ2-1|.|few|TRBV4-1
CASTNAGTGRYNEQFF
TGCGCCAGCACTAACGCCGGGACTGGGCGTTACAATGAGCAGTTCTTC
>TRBJ1-1|.|few|TRBV7-2
CASSLAGQGWTEAFF
TGTGCCAGCAGCTTAGCGGGGCAGGGCTGGACTGAAGCTTTCTTT
>TRBJ2-5|.|.|TRBV12-3/TRBV12-4
CASSLGPQETQYF
TGTGCCAGCAGTCTTGGACCCCAAGAGACCCAGTACTTC
>TRBJ1-2|TRBD1|.|TRBV7-2
CASSLVETGSGYTF
TGTGCCAGCAGCTTAGTTGAGACAGGGTCTGGCTACACCTTC